This T cell receptor beta chain was identified during a study of blood T cell repertoires in COVID-19. Authors' data handling: Quantification of nucleated cells was approximated via reference gene primer amplification. Clones were read by immunoSEQ multiplex PCR, and TCRdb kept only the in-frame ones, dropping some. That table is the source of V, J and clone size, and D and trimming were worked out from the DNA. The table lists fewer than 400,000 clones, just under 90% of them singletons. Per germline, CDR1 LNHDA and CDR2 SQIVND (reference sequence). Losses at the gene ends were 4 bases for V and 4 bases for J; bases not matched to a gene: 6. This CDR3 has 14 residues.

V and J are TRBV19 and TRBJ1-2; 7 bases are shared with TRBD1. The clonotype comes from a woman between 50 and 59 years old who had recovered from COVID-19. Sequencing used PBMCs or T cells enriched from blood (not recorded which). CDR3 nucleotides: TGTGCCAGTAGTAAACCCGGGACAGCCTATGGCTACACCTTC. Protein product: CASSKPGTAYGYTF.